This T cell receptor beta chain stems from a study of graft-versus-host responses after intestinal transplantation. Study context: Anti-thymocyte globulin induction preceded two to four years of tacrolimus and steroid maintenance in all recipients.

Whole-study results and caveats: Analysis identified GvH clones in recipient marrow, with some appearing first in ileum or blood. Individuals carrying graft-donor T cell macrochimerism showed high graft-versus-host to host-versus-graft clonal ratios in allografts.

Only in-frame clones appear in the TCRdb table, and some are missing; sequencing was by immunoSEQ multiplex PCR. The sample yields about 10,000 clones, around 92% seen once. As concerns this clone: Antigen unknown.

V lost 5 bases and J lost 1, with 9 bases in between. Germline CDR1 is MNHEY and CDR2 is SVGAGI. The CDR3 contains 14 residues. The sample here was PBMCs, taken more than 40 days after intestinal transplantation. The gene calls are TRBV6-5 and TRBJ1-5, with unresolved D. This TCR was recovered from a human patient who received an intestinal transplant, so some T cells may come from the graft donor. The CDR3 region is CASSPDGSNQPQHF. For the CDR3, the DNA is TGTGCCAGCAGTCCAGACGGAAGCAATCAGCCCCAGCATTTT.